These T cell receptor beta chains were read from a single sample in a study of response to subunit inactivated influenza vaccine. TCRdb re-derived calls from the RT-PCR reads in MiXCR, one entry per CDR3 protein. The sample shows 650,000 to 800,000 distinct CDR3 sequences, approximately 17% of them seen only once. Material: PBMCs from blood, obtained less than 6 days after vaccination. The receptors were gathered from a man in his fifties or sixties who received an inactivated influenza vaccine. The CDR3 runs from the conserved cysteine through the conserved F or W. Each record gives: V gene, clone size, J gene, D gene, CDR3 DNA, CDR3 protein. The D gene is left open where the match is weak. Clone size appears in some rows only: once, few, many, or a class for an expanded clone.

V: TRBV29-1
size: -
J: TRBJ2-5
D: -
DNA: TGCAGCGTCGGGGTCGAAGGGACCCAGTACTTC
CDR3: CSVGVEGTQYF

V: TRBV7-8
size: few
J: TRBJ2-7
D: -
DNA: TGTGCCAGCAGCTTAGGGTTCAGCCAGCCGTACGAGCAGTACTTC
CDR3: CASSLGFSQPYEQYF

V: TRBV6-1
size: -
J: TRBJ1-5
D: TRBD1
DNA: TGTGCCACCCAGACAGGGCTCAATCAGCCCCAGCATTTT
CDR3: CATQTGLNQPQHF

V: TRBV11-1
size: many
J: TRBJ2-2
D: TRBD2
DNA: TGTGCCAGCAGCCCGGGACTAGTTTGGCTTTCGGACACCGGGGAGCTGTTTTTT
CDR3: CASSPGLVWLSDTGELFF

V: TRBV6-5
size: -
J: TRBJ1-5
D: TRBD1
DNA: TGTGCCAGCAGTTACTCCAGGACAGGGGAACATCAGCCCCAGCATTTT
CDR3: CASSYSRTGEHQPQHF

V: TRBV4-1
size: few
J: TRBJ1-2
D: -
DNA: TGCGCCAGCAGCCAAGAAAAGGGTGGTGGCTACACCTTC
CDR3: CASSQEKGGGYTF

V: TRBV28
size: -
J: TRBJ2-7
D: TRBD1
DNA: TGTGCCAGCAGTTTAGGGACAGGGCTCGACGAGCAGTACTTC
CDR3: CASSLGTGLDEQYF

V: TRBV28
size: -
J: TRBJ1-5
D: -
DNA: TGTGCCAGCAGGACCGTAAGGGAATTTGGCAATCAGCCCCAGCATTTT
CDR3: CASRTVREFGNQPQHF

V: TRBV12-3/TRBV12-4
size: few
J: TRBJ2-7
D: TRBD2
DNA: TGTGCCAGCAGTCCCGTACCTAGCGGGGGCGTGTACGAGCAGTACTTC
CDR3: CASSPVPSGGVYEQYF

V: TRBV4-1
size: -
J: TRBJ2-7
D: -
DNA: TGCGCCAGCAGCCGAAACGCGAGATGGCGCCGCCTTGGTACTCCCTCCTACGAGCAGTACTTC
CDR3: CASSRNARWRRLGTPSYEQYF

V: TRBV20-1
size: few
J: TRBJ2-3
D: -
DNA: TGCAGTGCTACTAGTGGTCCCGATACGCAGTATTTT
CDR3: CSATSGPDTQYF

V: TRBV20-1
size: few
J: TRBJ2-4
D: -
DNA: TGCAGTGCTAGGAGGACGGGCGAAATAAACATTCAGTACTTC
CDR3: CSARRTGEINIQYF

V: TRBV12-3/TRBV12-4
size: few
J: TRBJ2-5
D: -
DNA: TGTGCCAGCAGTTTCTCGGAGCAAGAGACCCAGTACTTC
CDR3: CASSFSEQETQYF

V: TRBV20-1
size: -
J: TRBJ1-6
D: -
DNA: TGCAGTGCTAGAGACCTCGGGCCAGCCAGCTCACCCCTCCACTTT
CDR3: CSARDLGPASSPLHF

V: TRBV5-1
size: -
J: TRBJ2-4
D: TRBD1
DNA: TGCGCCAGCAGCGCGCTACCCGGGACAGAAAACATTCAGTACTTC
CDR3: CASSALPGTENIQYF

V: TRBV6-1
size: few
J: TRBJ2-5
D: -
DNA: TGTGCCAGCAGAGGGGTTTATGGGGGGACCCAGTACTTC
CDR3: CASRGVYGGTQYF

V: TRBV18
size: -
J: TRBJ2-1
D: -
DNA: TGTGCCAGCTCACCCAAAGGGGGAAAATACAATGAGCAGTTCTTC
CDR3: CASSPKGGKYNEQFF

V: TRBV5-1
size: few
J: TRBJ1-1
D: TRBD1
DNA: TGCGCCAGCAAGGGGACAGGGGTTAACATAGAGGTCACTGAAGCTTTCTTT
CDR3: CASKGTGVNIEVTEAFF

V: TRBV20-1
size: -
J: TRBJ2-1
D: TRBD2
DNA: TGCAGTGCTCAAAACTCTGCTGGCGGGAGGGCCTTAGGGCAGTTCTTC
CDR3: CSAQNSAGGRALGQFF

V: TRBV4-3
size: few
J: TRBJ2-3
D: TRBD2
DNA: TGCGCCAGCAGCCATCCGGGACTAGCGAGGGATACGCAGTATTTT
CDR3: CASSHPGLARDTQYF

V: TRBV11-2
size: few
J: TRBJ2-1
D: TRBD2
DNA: TGTGCCAGCAGCCCGACAGCGGGGACTGAGCAGTTCTTC
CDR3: CASSPTAGTEQFF

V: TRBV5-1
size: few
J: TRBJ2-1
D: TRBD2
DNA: TGCGCCAGCAGCTTGGTGAGCGGGGGTGACGTGGAGCAGTTCTTC
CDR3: CASSLVSGGDVEQFF

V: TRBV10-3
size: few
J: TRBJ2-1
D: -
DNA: TGTGCCAACCGGGACGGAACTCACAATGAGCAGTTCTTC
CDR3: CANRDGTHNEQFF

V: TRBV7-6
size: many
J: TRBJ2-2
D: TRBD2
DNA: TGTGCCAGCAGGAGACTAGCGGGAGCCCCCGCGAACACCGGGGAGCTGTTTTTT
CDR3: CASRRLAGAPANTGELFF

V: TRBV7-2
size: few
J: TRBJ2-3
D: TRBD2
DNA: TGTGCCAGCAGCTTAGATCGAGGCGGGGGGGTAGATACGCAGTATTTT
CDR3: CASSLDRGGGVDTQYF

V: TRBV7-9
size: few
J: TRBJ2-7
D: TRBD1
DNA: TGTGCCAGCAGCGGACAGGGCCAACACTACGAGCAGTACTTC
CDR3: CASSGQGQHYEQYF

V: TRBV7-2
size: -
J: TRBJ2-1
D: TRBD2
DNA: TGTGCCAGCAGCGGACGCTCACGGGGGGGCAATGAGCAGTTCTTC
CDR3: CASSGRSRGGNEQFF

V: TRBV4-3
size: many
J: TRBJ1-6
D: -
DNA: TGCGCCAGCAGCCAAGATCGGGGGAATTCACCCCTCCACTTT
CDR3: CASSQDRGNSPLHF

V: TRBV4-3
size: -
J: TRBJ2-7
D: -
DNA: TGCGCCAGCAGCCAAGAAGGGACTCTTGCCTACGAGCAGTACTTC
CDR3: CASSQEGTLAYEQYF

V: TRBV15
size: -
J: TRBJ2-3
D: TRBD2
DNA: TGTGCCACCAGCAGAGGGACGCGGGAGGTCACAGATACGCAGTATTTT
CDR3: CATSRGTREVTDTQYF

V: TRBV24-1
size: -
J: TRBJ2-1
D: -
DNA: TGTGCCACCAGTGATTTGTGGAATAGCGGTAGGAATGAGCAGTTCTTC
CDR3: CATSDLWNSGRNEQFF

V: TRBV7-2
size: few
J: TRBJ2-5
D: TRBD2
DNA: TGTGCCAGCAGCAACGGGGGGGTTGAGACCCAGTACTTC
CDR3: CASSNGGVETQYF

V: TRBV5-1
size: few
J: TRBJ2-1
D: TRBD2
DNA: TGCGCCAGCAGCTTGACAGGACTAGCGGGGGGGTTCCCGTTCTTC
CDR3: CASSLTGLAGGFPFF

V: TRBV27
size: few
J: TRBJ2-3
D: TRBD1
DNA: TGTGCCAGCGGTACTCTGACGGGACAGGGGGGAGATACGCAGTATTTT
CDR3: CASGTLTGQGGDTQYF

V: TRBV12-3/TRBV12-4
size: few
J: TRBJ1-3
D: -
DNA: TGTGCCAGCAGCCCAATTGGATCGGGAAACACCATATATTTT
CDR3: CASSPIGSGNTIYF

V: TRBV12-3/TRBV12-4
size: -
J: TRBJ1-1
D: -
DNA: TGTGCCAGCAGTTTTGCGGAGGACACTGAAGCTTTCTTT
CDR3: CASSFAEDTEAFF

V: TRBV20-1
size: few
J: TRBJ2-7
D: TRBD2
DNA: TGCAGTGCTAGAGGATCGTATGCGGGGGGGCCTTACGAGCAGTACTTC
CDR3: CSARGSYAGGPYEQYF

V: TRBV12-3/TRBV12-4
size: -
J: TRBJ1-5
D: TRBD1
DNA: TGTGCCAGCAGTTTGGACGCGGGACAGGGCAATCAGCCCCAGCATTTT
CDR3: CASSLDAGQGNQPQHF

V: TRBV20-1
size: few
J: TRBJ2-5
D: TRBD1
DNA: TGCAGTGCTAGGGCGCTGGGACAGGGCCCCTTGAAGACCCAGTACTTC
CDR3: CSARALGQGPLKTQYF

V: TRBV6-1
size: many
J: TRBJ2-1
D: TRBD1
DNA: TGTGCCAGCAGACGAAAGGGGACAGGGGCGATGAATGAGCAGTTCTTC
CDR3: CASRRKGTGAMNEQFF

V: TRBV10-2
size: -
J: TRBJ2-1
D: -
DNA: TGCGCCAGCAGTGACCAGGCCCCTTACAATGAGCAGTTCTTC
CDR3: CASSDQAPYNEQFF

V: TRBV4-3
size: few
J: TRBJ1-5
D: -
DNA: TGCGCCAGCAGCCAAGGGATTAGGGACCAGCCCCAGCATTTT
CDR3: CASSQGIRDQPQHF

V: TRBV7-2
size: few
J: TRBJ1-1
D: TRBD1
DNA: TGTGCCAGCAGCTTACCACGGACAGGGAGGGCTGAAGCTTTCTTT
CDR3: CASSLPRTGRAEAFF

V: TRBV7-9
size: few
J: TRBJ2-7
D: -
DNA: TGTGCCAGCAGCTTCGCAACGGGGCTCTGGATGAACGAGCAGTACTTC
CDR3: CASSFATGLWMNEQYF

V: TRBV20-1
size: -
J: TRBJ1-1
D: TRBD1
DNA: TGCAGTGCTAAACAGGGGCTGAACACTGAAGCTTTCTTT
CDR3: CSAKQGLNTEAFF

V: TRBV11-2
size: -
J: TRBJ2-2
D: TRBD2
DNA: TGTGCCAGCAGCGTCCTGGGACTAGCGGGAGGTCCCGGGGAGCTGTTTTTT
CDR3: CASSVLGLAGGPGELFF

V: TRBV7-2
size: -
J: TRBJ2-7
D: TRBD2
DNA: TGTGCCAGCGGCTCGCGGGGGGCTTCCTACGAGCAGTACTTC
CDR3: CASGSRGASYEQYF

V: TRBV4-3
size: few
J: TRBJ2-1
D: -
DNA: TGCGCCAGCAGCCTCCAACAGCGGGTCTCCTACAATGAGCAGTTCTTC
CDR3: CASSLQQRVSYNEQFF

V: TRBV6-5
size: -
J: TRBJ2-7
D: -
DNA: TGTGCCAGCAGTTACTCGATAAAGAGCTCCTACGAGCAGTACTTC
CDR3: CASSYSIKSSYEQYF

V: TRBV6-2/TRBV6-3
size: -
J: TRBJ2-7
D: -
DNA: TGTGCCAGCAGTGACCCAGGGGCGACCTACGAGCAGTACTTC
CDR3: CASSDPGATYEQYF

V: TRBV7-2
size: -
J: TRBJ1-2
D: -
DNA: TGTGCCAGCAGCTTAGATATGCTCGGTAACTATGGCTACACCTTC
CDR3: CASSLDMLGNYGYTF

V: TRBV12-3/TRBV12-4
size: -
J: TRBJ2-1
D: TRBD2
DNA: TGTGCCAGCAGGCCCGGGACTAGCGACAATGAGCAGTTCTTC
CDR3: CASRPGTSDNEQFF

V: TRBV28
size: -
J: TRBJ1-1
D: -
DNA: TGTGCCAGCAGTTTTCTGGGGCTGAGCACTGAAGCTTTCTTT
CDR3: CASSFLGLSTEAFF

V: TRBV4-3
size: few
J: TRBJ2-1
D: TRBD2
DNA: TGCGCCAGCAGCCAAGATCCCGTGAGCGGGACCTACAATGAGCAGTTCTTC
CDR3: CASSQDPVSGTYNEQFF

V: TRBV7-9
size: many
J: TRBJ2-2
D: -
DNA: TGTGCCAGCAGCTCATACAGGGACACCGGGGAGCTGTTTTTT
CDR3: CASSSYRDTGELFF

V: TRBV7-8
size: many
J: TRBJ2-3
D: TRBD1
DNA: TGTGCCAGCAGCTCAGGGGGCTGGATGGGTACGCAGTATTTT
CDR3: CASSSGGWMGTQYF

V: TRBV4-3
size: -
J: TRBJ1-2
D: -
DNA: TGCGCCAGCAGCCGCCGGGACAAAGAATATGGCTACACCTTC
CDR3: CASSRRDKEYGYTF